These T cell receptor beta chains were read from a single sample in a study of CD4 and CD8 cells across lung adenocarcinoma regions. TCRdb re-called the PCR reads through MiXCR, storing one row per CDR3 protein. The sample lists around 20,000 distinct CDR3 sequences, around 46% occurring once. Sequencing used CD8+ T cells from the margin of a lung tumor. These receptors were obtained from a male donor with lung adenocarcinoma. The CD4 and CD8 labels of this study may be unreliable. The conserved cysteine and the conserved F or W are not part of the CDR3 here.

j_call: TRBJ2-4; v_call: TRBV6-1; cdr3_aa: ASRESGLGAKDTQY
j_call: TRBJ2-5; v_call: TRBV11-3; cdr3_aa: ASSRGLGEPTQETQY
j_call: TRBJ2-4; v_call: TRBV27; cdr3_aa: ASRGFVEKIQY
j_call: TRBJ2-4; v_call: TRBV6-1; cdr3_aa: ASSSGGRAEDTQY
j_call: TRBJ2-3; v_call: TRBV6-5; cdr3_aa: ASSYYAEKSTDTQY
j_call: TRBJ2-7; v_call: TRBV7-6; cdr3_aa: ASSLSGLGSYEQY
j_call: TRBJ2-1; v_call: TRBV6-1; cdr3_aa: ASRTGGEGDNEQF
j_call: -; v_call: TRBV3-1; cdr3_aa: ASSQSLYEQY
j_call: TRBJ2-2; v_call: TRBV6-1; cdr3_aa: ASTAPPGGELF
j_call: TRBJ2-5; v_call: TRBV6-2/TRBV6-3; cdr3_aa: ASSYDRPETQY
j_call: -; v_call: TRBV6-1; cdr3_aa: ASRDTIGTSGSRYEQY
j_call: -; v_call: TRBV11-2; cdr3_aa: ASSWLRLAGLGEQY
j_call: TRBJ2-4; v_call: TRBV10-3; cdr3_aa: AGMGGGDQETQY
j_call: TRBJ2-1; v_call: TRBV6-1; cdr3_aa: ASSPASGGYNEQF
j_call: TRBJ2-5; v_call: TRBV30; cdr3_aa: AWSGLAGRGDQY
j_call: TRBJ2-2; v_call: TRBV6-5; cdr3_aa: ASSYSRLAGNTGELF
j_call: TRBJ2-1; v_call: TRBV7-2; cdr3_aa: ASSFFIAGGRQF
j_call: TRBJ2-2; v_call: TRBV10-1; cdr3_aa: ASKTGWGTGELF
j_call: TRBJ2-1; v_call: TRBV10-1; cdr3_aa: ASSERLAGGREQF
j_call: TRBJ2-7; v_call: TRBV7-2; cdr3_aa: ASSLRGPPYEQY
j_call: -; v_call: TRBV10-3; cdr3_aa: AIKGLAGGVGELF
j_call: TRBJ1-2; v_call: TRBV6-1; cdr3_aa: ASRSFVNYGYT
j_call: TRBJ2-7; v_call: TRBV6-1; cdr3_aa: ATHPRGPLHEQY
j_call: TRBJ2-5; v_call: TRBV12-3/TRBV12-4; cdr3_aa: ASSLRQLAETQY
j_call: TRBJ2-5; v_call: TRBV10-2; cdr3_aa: AGRDRYTQY
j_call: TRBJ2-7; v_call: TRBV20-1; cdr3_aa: SARDGGQWYEQY
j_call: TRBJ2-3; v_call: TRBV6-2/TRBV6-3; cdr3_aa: ASSYPSGASTDTQY
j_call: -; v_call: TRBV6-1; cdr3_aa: ASSDSHFETQY
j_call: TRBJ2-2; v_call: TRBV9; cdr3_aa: ASRPGQNTGELF
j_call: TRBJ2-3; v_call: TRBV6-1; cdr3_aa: ASSPPLLRTSTDTQY
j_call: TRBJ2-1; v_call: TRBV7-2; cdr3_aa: ASSLGPGGVNNEQF
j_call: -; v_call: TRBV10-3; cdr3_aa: AIRGDSSYYEQY
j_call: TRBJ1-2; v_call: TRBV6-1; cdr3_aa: ASKTGTVNGYT
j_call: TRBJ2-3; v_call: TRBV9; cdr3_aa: ASSAASGTTDTQY
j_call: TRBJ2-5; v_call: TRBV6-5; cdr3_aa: ASSFSDRQETQY
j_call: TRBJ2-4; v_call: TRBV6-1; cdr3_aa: ASSEAGTWVKNTQY
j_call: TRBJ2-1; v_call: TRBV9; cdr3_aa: ASSVDPTREQF
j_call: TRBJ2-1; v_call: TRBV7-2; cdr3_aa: ASSSLGTQF
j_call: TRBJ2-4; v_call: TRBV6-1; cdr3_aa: ASSEAGMWAKNTQY
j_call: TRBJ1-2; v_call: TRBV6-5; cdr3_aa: ASSPGTGLNYGYT
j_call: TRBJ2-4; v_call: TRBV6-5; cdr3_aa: ASSLTGGRAKDTQY
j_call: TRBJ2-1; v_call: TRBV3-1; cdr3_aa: ASSQIAGGPNNEQF
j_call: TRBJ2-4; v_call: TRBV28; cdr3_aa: ASSDLGGIAGALAKNIQY
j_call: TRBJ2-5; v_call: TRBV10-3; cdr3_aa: AGGDPETQY
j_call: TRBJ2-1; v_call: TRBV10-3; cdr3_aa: AISGVRGRVEQF
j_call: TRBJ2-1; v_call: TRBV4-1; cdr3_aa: ASSPDTKGGEQF
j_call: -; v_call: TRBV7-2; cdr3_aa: ASSWTGVTYEQY
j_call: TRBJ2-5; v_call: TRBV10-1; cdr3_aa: AGSRAGDQDTQY
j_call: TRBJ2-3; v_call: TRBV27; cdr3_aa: ASGLEAQGGDTDTQY
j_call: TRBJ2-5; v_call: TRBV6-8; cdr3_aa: ASKRLLTTNTQY
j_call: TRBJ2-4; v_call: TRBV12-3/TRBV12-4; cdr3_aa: ASSLATGENIQY
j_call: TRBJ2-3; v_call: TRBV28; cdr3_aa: AGSGPGVPETQY
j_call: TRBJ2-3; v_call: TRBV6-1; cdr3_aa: ASSSGSTDTQY